The rows below give T cell receptor beta chains drawn from one sample of a study of blood T cell repertoires in COVID-19. Clones were sequenced by immunoSEQ multiplex PCR, and TCRdb holds only the in-frame ones, with some missing. The table lists around 200,000 clones, 80% to 90% of them singletons. Sequencing was done on a sample of peripheral blood. These receptors originate from a man aged 40-49 years with acute or convalescent COVID-19. CDR3s include the opening cysteine and the closing phenylalanine or tryptophan. A D gene is named only where the DNA matches it firmly. Not all rows give a size; the values are once, few, many and, for expanded clones, a class.

cdr3_aa cdr3_nt j_call d_call v_call cdr3_length clone_size
CASSSRGGYTF TGTGCTAGCAGCTCCAGGGGCGGCTACACCTTC TRBJ1-2 . TRBV7-7 11 few
CASSFWQGPYGYTF TGTGCCAGCAGCTTTTGGCAGGGCCCCTATGGCTACACCTTC TRBJ1-2 . TRBV5-4 14 .
CASSLGEAYPYEQYF TGTGCCAGCAGCTTAGGAGAAGCCTACCCCTACGAGCAGTACTTC TRBJ2-7 . TRBV11-2 15 .
CATRGTLLTGELFF TGTGCCACCAGGGGGACTTTGCTCACCGGGGAGCTGTTTTTT TRBJ2-2 . TRBV24-1 14 .
CSVWGGQEIVYTF TGCAGCGTTTGGGGGGGACAGGAAATTGTCTACACCTTC TRBJ1-2 TRBD1 TRBV29-1 13 .
CASSLGHVNTEAFF TGTGCCAGCAGCTTGGGTCATGTGAACACTGAAGCTTTCTTT TRBJ1-1 . TRBV5-4 14 .
CASSLRDRDYEQYF TGTGCCAGTAGCTTACGGGACAGGGACTACGAGCAGTACTTC TRBJ2-7 TRBD1 TRBV19 14 .
CATSDLIRRDHDSNQPQHF TGTGCCACCAGTGATTTAATTCGGAGAGATCACGATAGCAATCAGCCCCAGCATTTT TRBJ1-5 . TRBV24-1 19 .
CASVEREGLQQFF TGTGCCAGCGTCGAGCGGGAGGGCCTTCAGCAGTTCTTC TRBJ2-1 TRBD2 TRBV2 13 once
CASSLDIGNADTQYF TGTGCCAGCAGTTTGGACATTGGCAACGCAGATACGCAGTATTTT TRBJ2-3 . TRBV27 15 once
CASSQVRTGGLDEQFF TGTGCCAGCAGCCAAGTTAGGACAGGGGGCTTGGATGAGCAGTTCTTC TRBJ2-1 TRBD1 TRBV4-2 16 once
CASSLGQGRGGYTF TGTGCCAGCAGCTTGGGACAGGGTAGAGGTGGCTACACCTTC TRBJ1-2 TRBD1 TRBV11-2 14 .
CASSLARGNTEAFF TGTGCCAGCAGCTTAGCAAGGGGTAACACTGAAGCTTTCTTT TRBJ1-1 . TRBV7-9 14 .
CAIQNQTNEKLFF TGTGCCATTCAGAACCAAACTAATGAAAAACTGTTTTTT TRBJ1-4 . TRBV10-3 13 once
CASSLASSPGGRRYQETQYF TGTGCCAGCAGCTTAGCCTCATCCCCTGGCGGGAGGCGGTACCAAGAGACCCAGTACTTC TRBJ2-5 TRBD2 TRBV7-2 20 .
CAITSETTTGEQYF TGTGCCATTACTAGCGAGACTACCACCGGCGAGCAGTACTTC TRBJ2-7 TRBD2 TRBV10-3 14 .
CASKRGQANEKLFF TGTGCCAGCAAAAGGGGCCAGGCTAATGAAAAACTGTTTTTT TRBJ1-4 . TRBV7-2 14 .
CAWSRRTSGPWRGTDTQYF TGTGCCTGGAGTAGGAGGACTAGCGGGCCGTGGAGGGGCACAGATACGCAGTATTTT TRBJ2-3 TRBD2 TRBV30 19 .
CASSYDRGRDSPLHF TGTGCCAGCAGTTACGACAGGGGAAGGGATTCACCCCTCCACTTT TRBJ1-6 TRBD1 TRBV6-5 15 .
CASSPLPGETGELFF TGTGCCAGCAGCCCGTTGCCAGGGGAAACCGGGGAGCTGTTTTTT TRBJ2-2 . TRBV13 15 .
CASSVRQGVGDEQFF TGTGCCAGCAGCGTCAGACAGGGGGTCGGCGATGAGCAGTTCTTC TRBJ2-1 TRBD1 TRBV9 15 .
CASSHDGTVRYSPLHF TGTGCCAGCAGCCACGACGGGACAGTACGTTATTCACCCCTCCACTTT TRBJ1-6 TRBD1 TRBV14 16 .
CASSLLTALDTGELFF TGCGCCAGCAGCCTTCTGACAGCGCTGGACACCGGGGAGCTGTTTTTT TRBJ2-2 . TRBV5-1 16 .
CASSPRQGHDEKLFF TGTGCCAGCAGTCCAAGACAGGGGCACGATGAAAAACTGTTTTTT TRBJ1-4 TRBD1 TRBV2 15 .
CSVEQGEGYEQYF TGCAGCGTTGAACAAGGGGAGGGCTACGAGCAGTACTTC TRBJ2-7 TRBD2 TRBV29-1 13 .
CASSPGTSGRFF TGTGCCAGCAGCCCCGGGACTAGCGGGCGGTTCTTC TRBJ2-1 TRBD2 TRBV6-5 12 .
CARRTSGRASVVGELFF TGCGCCAGGAGGACTAGCGGGAGGGCCTCGGTCGTCGGGGAGCTGTTTTTT TRBJ2-2 TRBD2 TRBV10-1 17 .
CASSKQGVELFF TGTGCCAGCTCAAAACAAGGGGTAGAACTGTTTTTT TRBJ1-4 . TRBV18 12 .
CASTPTFSSYEQYF TGTGCCAGCACCCCAACTTTTAGCTCCTACGAGCAGTACTTC TRBJ2-7 . TRBV6-5 14 .
CASSERDYEQYF TGTGCCAGCAGTGAACGGGACTACGAGCAGTACTTC TRBJ2-7 . TRBV2 12 .
CASSQQGQGTQYF TGTGCCAGCAGCCAGCAGGGTCAAGGGACCCAGTACTTC TRBJ2-5 . TRBV11-3 13 .
CSVTGTGGETQYF TGCAGCGTGACCGGGACAGGGGGAGAGACCCAGTACTTC TRBJ2-5 TRBD1 TRBV29-1 13 .
CASSQTGALSLTDTQYF TGTGCCAGCAGCCAGACAGGGGCCCTCTCCCTCACAGATACGCAGTATTTT TRBJ2-3 TRBD1 TRBV7-3 17 .
CASSTGKGYTF TGTGCCAGCAGTACAGGGAAAGGCTACACCTTC TRBJ1-2 . TRBV27 11 .
CASSLAAGGLSNQPQHF TGTGCCAGCAGCTTGGCCGCAGGGGGCCTTAGCAATCAGCCCCAGCATTTT TRBJ1-5 TRBD1 TRBV5-6 17 .
CASSHLSNEQFF TGTGCCAGTAGTCACCTTAGCAATGAGCAGTTCTTC TRBJ2-1 . TRBV19 12 .
CASSPDRGYGYTF TGTGCCAGCAGTCCTGACAGGGGGTATGGCTACACCTTC TRBJ1-2 TRBD1 TRBV6-5 13 .
CASSIDSGTGFYEQYF TGTGCCAGTAGTATAGACTCCGGGACAGGGTTTTACGAGCAGTACTTC TRBJ2-7 TRBD1 TRBV19 16 .
CASSAQDATNEKLFF TGTGCCAGCAGCGCGCAGGATGCAACTAATGAAAAACTGTTTTTT TRBJ1-4 . TRBV5-6 15 .